The following is a TCR beta chain sequence with its context. What it binds is not known. The data were taken from a study of T cell responses to AZD1222 COVID-19 vaccine. The CDR3 spans 16 residues. Germline V CDR1 and CDR2: SGHRS, YFSETQ. V was clipped by 0 bases and J by 0 bases, with 12 bases between them. Overall study results and limits: The study identified only six AZD1222 recipients as seropositive at baseline. Clonal diversity may have been underestimated in mostly white British donors.

Profiled with immunoSEQ multiplex PCR; TCRdb holds only in-frame clones, not every one. This table has some 140,000 clones, about 86% appearing once. The chain uses TRBV5-1 and TRBJ1-2; TRBD1 is a possible D gene (6 bases). This clonotype was obtained from an adult in good health. The material was peripheral blood, obtained on day 0 of MenACWY control vaccination. In DNA form, the CDR3 reads TGCGCCAGCAGCTTGGGTTCGGGGGCGCCTAACTATGGCTACACCTTC. Encoded protein: CASSLGSGAPNYGYTF.